This TCR beta chain derives from a study of T-cell memory formation after mild COVID-19 (dated by TCRdb to the early 2020s). Describing the broader study: TCR sequence clusters from the two donors were largely donor specific. In two donors, T-cell clones that expanded and contracted after mild COVID-19 were followed by sequencing TCRalpha and TCRbeta repertoires longitudinally. The cohort comprised two young, previously healthy adult volunteers, one female and one male. What the research found in general, with its limitations: Contracting CD4+ clones appeared mostly in the CM and EM memory subsets, whereas CD8+ clones were enriched in EMRA. Only a couple of mild cases were covered in the study, and larger cohorts including severe cases with pre-infection samples were considered necessary. Whether the second-wave clones peaking on day 37 were SARS-CoV-2 specific was not confirmed. Some responding clones were detected in pre-infection memory, which suggested that pre-existing cross-reactive memory T cells had joined the SARS-CoV-2 response. Clones that contracted from day 15 to 85 showed balanced CD4/CD8 phenotypes, whereas a second wave of clones that expanded from day 15 to 37 leaned towards CD4+.

The sample was run on an Illumina NovaSeq 6000. cDNA libraries for TCRalpha and TCRbeta were prepared by 5'RACE using constant-segment primers, with sample barcodes and unique molecular identifiers added. RNA was extracted from every sample with Trizol reagent. Library amplification was performed in two PCR steps, and a second sample barcode and Illumina TruSeq adapters were introduced in the second step. The libraries were sequenced on an Illumina NovaSeq using 2 x 150 bp paired-end reads. The authors processed their data as follows. Reads were demultiplexed and collapsed into UMI-guided consensus sequences with migec v1.2.7. With mixcr v2.1.11, UMI consensuses were aligned to TRA and TRB V and J templates and assembled into clonotypes. A clonotype was counted as expanded or contracted only when both edgeR and NoisET called the clonotype significant, with the noise models trained on biological replicates. edgeR calls used a false discovery rate-adjusted p below 0.01 and a log2 fold-change threshold of 1. As an exploratory analysis of dynamics, PCA with hierarchical clustering was applied to max-normalized trajectories of the 1000 most abundant clonotypes. Separately sequenced CD4+ and CD8+ repertoires were used to assign the CD4 or CD8 phenotype of responding clones. TCRdb reran the public reads through fastp at Q25 and MiXCR, keeping productive beta chains. Under each unique CDR3 protein, matching rows form one entry showing the most common genes and DNA. These V and J calls rely on TCRdb rather than the paper's analysis. Present in this sample are roughly 550,000 distinct CDR3 sequences, roughly 20% of which were seen just once. Of the sample, roughly an eighth falls within the top ten clones.

A few counts support this clonotype. The antigen it binds to is not known. Qualities for individual bases were not recorded, and no much larger clone is one base off. Ficoll-Paque density gradient centrifugation was used to isolate PBMCs. The V end loses 0 bases and the J end loses 0 bases, and a stretch of 6 bases separates them. Spanning cysteine to phenylalanine, the CDR3 consists of 14 amino acids. Solely the CDR3 DNA is kept, with 42 bases framed from the first base. CDR1 SGHRS and CDR2 YFSETQ were looked up in the germline V gene. This clonotype was obtained from an adult woman who had mild COVID-19 (a few samples of this study predate the infection). The sample titles of this study are shuffled in the database, so cell type and time point are left out; the donor was told from shared clones. This sequence uses TRBV5-1 and TRBJ1-1; the D gene cannot be named for sure. The specimen was PBMCs or a T cell subset sorted from them (not recorded which). The CDR3 loop reads CASSLVRMNTEAFF. The sequenced DNA: TGCGCCAGCAGCTTGGTTAGAATGAACACTGAAGCTTTCTTT.